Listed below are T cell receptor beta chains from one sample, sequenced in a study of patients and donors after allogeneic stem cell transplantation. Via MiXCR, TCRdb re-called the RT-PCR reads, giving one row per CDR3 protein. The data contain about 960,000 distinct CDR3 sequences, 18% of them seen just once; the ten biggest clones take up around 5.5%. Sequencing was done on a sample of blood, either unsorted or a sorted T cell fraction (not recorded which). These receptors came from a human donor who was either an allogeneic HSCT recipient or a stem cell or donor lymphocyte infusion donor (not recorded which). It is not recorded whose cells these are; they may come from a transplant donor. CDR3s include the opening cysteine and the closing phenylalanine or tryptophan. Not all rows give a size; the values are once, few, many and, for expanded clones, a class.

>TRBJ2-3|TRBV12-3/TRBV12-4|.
CASSHPNTDTQYF
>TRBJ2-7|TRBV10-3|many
CAIRTETYEQYF
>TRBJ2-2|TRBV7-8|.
CASAAGAPTGELFF
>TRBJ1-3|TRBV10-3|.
CAIGAWHSGNTIYF
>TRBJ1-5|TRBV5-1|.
CASSGGQFDQPQHF
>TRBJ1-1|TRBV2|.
CASSPRALAKKNTEAFF
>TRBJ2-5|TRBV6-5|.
CASSYPAGGETQYF
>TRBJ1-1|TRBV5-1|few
CASSLVLTNTEAFF
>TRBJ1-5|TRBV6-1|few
CASSEAGGYSNQPQHF
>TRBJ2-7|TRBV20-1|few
CSASTSGASSSYEQYF
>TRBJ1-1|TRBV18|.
CASSPGPLQSEAFF
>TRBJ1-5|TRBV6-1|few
CASSRPLEGNQPQHF
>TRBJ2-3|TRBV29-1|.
CSAGLAGTDTQYF
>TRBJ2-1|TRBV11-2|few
CASSFYRDEQFF
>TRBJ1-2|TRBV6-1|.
CASSHLRQATGYTF
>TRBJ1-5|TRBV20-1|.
CSARGEASNQPQHF
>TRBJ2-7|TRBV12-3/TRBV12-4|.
CASSFQIRRGTYEQYF
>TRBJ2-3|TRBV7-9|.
CASSTAPGAQYF
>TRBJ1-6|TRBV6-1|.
CASSEGRSPLHF
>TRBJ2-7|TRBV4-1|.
CASSQDLLGSYEQYF
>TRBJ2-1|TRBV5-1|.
CASSKIGDRVYNEQFF
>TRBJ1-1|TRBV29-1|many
CSVSMRDRWNTEAFF
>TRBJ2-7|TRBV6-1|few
CASTPGTGLYEQYF
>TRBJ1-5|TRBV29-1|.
CTIRPRARHSNQPQHF
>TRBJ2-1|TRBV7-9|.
CAIPTSDNNEQFF
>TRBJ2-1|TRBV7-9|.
CASSSFLRGAGNEQFF
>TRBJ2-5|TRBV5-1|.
CASSSEGTARETQYF
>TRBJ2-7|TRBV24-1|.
CATSDSRTSSYEQYF
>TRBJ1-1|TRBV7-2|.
CASSPSQGRTEAFF
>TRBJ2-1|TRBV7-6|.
CASSLEAGGPREQFF
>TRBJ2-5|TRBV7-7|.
CASSLERNPGPMPETQYF
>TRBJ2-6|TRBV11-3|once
CASSPAHSGANVLTF
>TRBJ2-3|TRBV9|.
CASSPWTSAFTDTQYF
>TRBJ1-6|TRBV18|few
CASSPRTQTGSSNSPLHF
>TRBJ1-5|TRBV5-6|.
CASSLSGIGNQPQHF
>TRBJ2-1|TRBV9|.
CASSGLAGLLADNEQFF
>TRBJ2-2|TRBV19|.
CASRGGDTNTGELFF
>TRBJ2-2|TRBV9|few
CASSVSGGELFF
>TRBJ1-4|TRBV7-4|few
CASSSPGTVNEKLFF
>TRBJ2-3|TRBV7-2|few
CASSLRTRELVTDTQYF
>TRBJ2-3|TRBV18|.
CASSPAGHSTDTQYF
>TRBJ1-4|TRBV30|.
CAWSPGTGRWGEKLFF
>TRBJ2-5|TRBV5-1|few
CASSLAPGLAGQETQYF
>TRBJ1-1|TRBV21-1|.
CASLHPQQEPNTEAFF
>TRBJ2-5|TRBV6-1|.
CASRGQGRRETQYF
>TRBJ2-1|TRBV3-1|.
CASSQGFHNEQFF
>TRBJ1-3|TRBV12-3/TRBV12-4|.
CASSLSLKAGNTIYF
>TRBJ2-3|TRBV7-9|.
CASSLASGRLRIDTQYF
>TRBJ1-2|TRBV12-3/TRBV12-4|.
CASRQKYGYTF
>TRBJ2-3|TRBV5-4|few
CASSQEDIDTDTQYF